The 8 T cell receptor beta chains below come from one sample, sequenced in a study of regulatory T cells in long-lasting Graves disease. Time point indicated: persistent/refractory GD, antithyroid drugs over 5 years with positive TRAb. PBMC RNA served as the TCR library source. Library construction for TCR beta used iRepertoire HTBI primers and Arm-PCR of CDR3 regions. TCRdb re-derived calls from the multiplex PCR reads in MiXCR, one entry per CDR3 protein. The profile covers more than 650,000 distinct CDR3 sequences, with around 30% appearing a single time and about 42% taken by the ten largest. The material sequenced was peripheral blood mononuclear cells (PBMCs), taken when the disease was refractory, from a patient treated with antithyroid drugs. The receptors stem from a female donor with Graves disease.

This clonotype was seen a handful of times. V gene TRBV7-2 combines with J gene TRBJ2-5, with 9 positions matching TRBD1. V was pared by 6 bases and J by 5 bases, with 10 bases of the junction left unmatched. The V gene's germline CDR1 is SGHTA and CDR2 FQGNSA. The CDR3 is 15 amino acids. In DNA form, the CDR3 reads TGTGCCAGCAGTTCCGGGACAGGGTTTAGGGAGACCCAGTACTTC. Its protein is CASSSGTGFRETQYF.

The J gene is TRBJ2-7, the V gene TRBV27; 7 positions agree with TRBD2. The CDR3 runs to 17 residues. J gave up 0 bases and V 1 base, and 9 bases lay outside the gene matches. Germline V gene data show CDR1 as MNHEY and CDR2 as SMNVEV (reference sequence). Written as DNA, the CDR3 is TGTGCCAGCAGTTTATTGACTATCGGGGGGAGCTCCTACGAGCAGTACTTC. Its translation: CASSLLTIGGSSYEQYF.

This clonotype came up many times. V is TRBV12-3 or TRBV12-4 and J is TRBJ2-5, with D unresolved. This CDR3 has 13 residues. V lost 2 bases to trimming and J lost 2 bases, with 6 bases between them. CDR3 residues: CASSLMQQETQYF. CDR3 bases: TGTGCCAGCAGTTTAATGCAGCAAGAGACCCAGTACTTC.

This clonotype was counted at least ten times. The J gene is TRBJ1-2, the V gene TRBV29-1; perhaps TRBD1 as D (5 bases). V gave up 6 bases and J gave up 4 bases, with 12 bases separating them. Germline assignment: CDR1 SQVTM and CDR2 ANQGSEA. This CDR3 has 12 residues. The CDR3 DNA is TGCAGCGTCGAACGGGGCAGCTATGGCTACACCTTC. This encodes CSVERGSYGYTF.

This chain uses TRBV30 with TRBJ1-2; 9 nucleotides line up with TRBD1. With V trimmed by 0 bases and J by 7 bases, 12 bases remained unmatched. Germline CDR1 reads GTSNPN; CDR2 reads SVGIG (reference sequence). The CDR3 has 16 amino acids. CDR3 sequence: CAWSVGFGTGSSGYTF. CDR3 coding DNA: TGTGCCTGGAGTGTAGGTTTCGGGACAGGGTCTTCTGGCTACACCTTC.

A single count supports this clonotype. The gene calls are TRBV7-9 and TRBJ2-5, with 7 bases aligning to TRBD1. Trimming cost V 5 bases and J 2 bases; bases outside gene matches: 8. This CDR3 is 15 amino acids long. CDR1 and CDR2 from the germline V gene are SEHNR and FQNEAQ (reference sequence). The CDR3 DNA reads as TGTGCCAGCAGCCCGCCCCGACAGGGTCAAGAGACCCAGTACTTC. Translating gives CASSPPRQGQETQYF.

The V and J genes are TRBV4-1 and TRBJ1-2, with 10 positions matching TRBD1. Germline CDR1 reads MGHRA; CDR2 reads YSYEKL. V shed 1 base and J 4 bases; nucleotides not matched to a gene: 0. The CDR3 is 14 residues long. CDR3 region: CASSQGDRGYGYTF. The CDR3, as DNA: TGCGCCAGCAGCCAAGGGGACAGGGGCTATGGCTACACCTTC.

This clonotype was recorded many times. The gene calls are TRBV6-1 and TRBJ1-2, with 8 bases lining up with TRBD1. CDR1 and CDR2 (germline): MNHNS, SASEGT. This CDR3 spans 17 amino acids. The V and J ends lost 6 bases and 1 base, in that order; junction bases with no gene match: 13. CDR3 nucleotides: TGTGCCAGCAGGGACCGGGACAGGTTCGTTATTAACTATGGCTACACCTTC. The encoded protein is CASRDRDRFVINYGYTF.